This entry concerns a single TCR beta chain. What it recognizes is unknown. The germline gives CDR1 SQVTM, CDR2 ANQGSEA. V lost 8 bases and J lost 5, with 15 bases in between. This CDR3 region has 12 residues. TCRdb re-called the reads through MiXCR, storing one row per CDR3 protein. The sample consists of 200,000 to 300,000 distinct CDR3 sequences, around 8.7% of them appearing once. The source of the sample is a study of T cell repertoires in cytomegalovirus infection. Study-wide findings and caveats: Cumulative frequency (of public TCR beta family members) identified carriers of CMV plus the relevant HLA.

This receptor was identified in a human donor in good health (CMV status not recorded). Some clones in this sample may be carry-over from other donors' samples. The V and J genes are TRBV29-1 and TRBJ2-5, with D unclear. Sequenced sample: PBMCs. The CDR3 DNA reads as TGCAGCACCGGACCCAGAGCCGAGACCCAGTACTTC. It codes for CSTGPRAETQYF. The complete variable domain, with remaining parts taken from reference TRBV29-1 and TRBJ2-5, reads SAVISQKPSRDICQRGTSLTIQCQVDSQVTMMFWYRQQPGQSLTLIATANQGSEATYESGFVIDKFPISRPNLTFSTLTVSNMSPEDSSIYLCSTGPRAETQYFGPGTRLLVL.